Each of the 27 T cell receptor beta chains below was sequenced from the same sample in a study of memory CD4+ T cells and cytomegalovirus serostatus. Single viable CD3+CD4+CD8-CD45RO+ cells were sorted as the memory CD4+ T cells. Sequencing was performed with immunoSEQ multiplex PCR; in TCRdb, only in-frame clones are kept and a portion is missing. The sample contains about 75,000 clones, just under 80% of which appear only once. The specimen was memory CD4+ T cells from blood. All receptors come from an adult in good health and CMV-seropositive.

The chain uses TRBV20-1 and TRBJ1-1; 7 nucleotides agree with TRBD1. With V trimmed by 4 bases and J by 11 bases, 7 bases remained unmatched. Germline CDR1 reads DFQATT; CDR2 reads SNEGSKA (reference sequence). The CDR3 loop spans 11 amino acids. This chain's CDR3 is CSATRGRGAFF. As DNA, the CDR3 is TGCAGTGCTACTAGGGGGCGGGGTGCTTTCTTT.

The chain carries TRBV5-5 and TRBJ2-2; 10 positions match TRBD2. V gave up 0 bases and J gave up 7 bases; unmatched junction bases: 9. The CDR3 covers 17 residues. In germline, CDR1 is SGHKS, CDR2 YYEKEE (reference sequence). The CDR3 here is CASSLVGTSVSVGELFF. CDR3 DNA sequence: TGTGCCAGCAGCTTGGTAGGGACTAGCGTTTCGGTCGGGGAGCTGTTTTTT.

The chain's CDR3 is CASSGRLAKNIQYF. As DNA, the CDR3 is TGTGCCAGCAGTGGTAGGCTAGCCAAAAACATTCAGTACTTC. The chain has TRBV11-2 and TRBJ2-4; D is ambiguous. CDR1 is SGHAT, CDR2 FQNNGV, per germline. This CDR3 comprises 14 residues. Trimming took off 6 bases at V and 0 bases at J, with 9 bases between the two ends.

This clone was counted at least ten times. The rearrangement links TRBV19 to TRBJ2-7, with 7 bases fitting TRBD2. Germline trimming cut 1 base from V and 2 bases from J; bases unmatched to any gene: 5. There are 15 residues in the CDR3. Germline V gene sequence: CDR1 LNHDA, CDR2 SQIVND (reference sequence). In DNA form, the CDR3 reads TGTGCCAGTAGTATAGGCCCGGCGGGGGCCTACGAGCAGTACGTC. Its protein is CASSIGPAGAYEQYV.

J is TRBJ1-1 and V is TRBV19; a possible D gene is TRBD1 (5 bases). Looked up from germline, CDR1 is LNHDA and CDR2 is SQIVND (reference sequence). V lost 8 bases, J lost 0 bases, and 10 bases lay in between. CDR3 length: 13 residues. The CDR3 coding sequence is TGTGCCAGTGGATGGGACTTGAACACTGAAGCTTTCTTT. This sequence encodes CASGWDLNTEAFF.

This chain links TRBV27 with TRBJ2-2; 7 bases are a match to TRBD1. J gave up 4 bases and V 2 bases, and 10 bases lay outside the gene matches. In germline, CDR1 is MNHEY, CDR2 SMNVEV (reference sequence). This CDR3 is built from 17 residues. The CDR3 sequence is CASSLEVTGPSTGELFF. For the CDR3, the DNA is TGTGCCAGCAGTTTAGAAGTGACAGGGCCGAGCACCGGGGAGCTGTTTTTT.

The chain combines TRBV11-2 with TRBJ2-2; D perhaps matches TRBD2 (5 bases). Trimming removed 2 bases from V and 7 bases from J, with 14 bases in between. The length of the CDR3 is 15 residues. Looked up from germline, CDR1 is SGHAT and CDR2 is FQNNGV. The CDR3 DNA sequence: TGTGCCAGCAGCTTAACGTCCGGGGTCGGCGGGGAGCTGTTTTTT. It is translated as CASSLTSGVGGELFF.

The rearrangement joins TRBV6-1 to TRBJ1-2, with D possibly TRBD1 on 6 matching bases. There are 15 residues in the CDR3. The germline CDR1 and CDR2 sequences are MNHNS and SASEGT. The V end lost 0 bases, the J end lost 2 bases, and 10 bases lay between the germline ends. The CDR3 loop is CASSEAPGQNYGYTF. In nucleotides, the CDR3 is TGTGCCAGCAGTGAAGCCCCGGGACAAAACTATGGCTACACCTTC.

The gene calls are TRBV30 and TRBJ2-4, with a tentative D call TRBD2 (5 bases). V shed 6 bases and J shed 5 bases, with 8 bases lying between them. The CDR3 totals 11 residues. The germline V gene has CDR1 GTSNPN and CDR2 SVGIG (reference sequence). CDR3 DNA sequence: TGTGCCTGCACCGGGGAAAACATTCAGTACTTC. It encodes CACTGENIQYF.

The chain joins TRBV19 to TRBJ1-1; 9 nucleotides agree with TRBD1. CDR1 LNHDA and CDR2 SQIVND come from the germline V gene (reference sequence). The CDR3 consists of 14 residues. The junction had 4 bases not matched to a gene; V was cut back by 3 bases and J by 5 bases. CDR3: CASSMRQGETEAFF. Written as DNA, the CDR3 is TGTGCCAGTAGTATGAGACAGGGGGAAACTGAAGCTTTCTTT.

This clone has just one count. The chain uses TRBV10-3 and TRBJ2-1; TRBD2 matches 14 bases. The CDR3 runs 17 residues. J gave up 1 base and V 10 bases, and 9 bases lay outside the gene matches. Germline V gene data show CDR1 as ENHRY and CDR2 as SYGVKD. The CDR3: CATSGTSGSMSYNEQFF. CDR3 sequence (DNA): TGTGCCACCTCCGGGACTAGCGGGAGTATGTCCTACAATGAGCAGTTCTTC.

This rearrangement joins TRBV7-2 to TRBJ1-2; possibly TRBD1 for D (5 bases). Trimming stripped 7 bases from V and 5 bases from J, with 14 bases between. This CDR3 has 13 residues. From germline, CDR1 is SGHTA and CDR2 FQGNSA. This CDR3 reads CASNPGTGYGYTF. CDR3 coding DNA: TGTGCCAGCAATCCGGGGACCGGGTATGGCTACACCTTC. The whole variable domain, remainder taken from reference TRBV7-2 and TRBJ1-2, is GAGVSQSPSNKVTEKGKDVELRCDPISGHTALYWYRQSLGQGLEFLIYFQGNSAPDKSGLPSDRFSAERTGGSVSTLTIQRTQQEDSAVYLCASNPGTGYGYTFGSGTRLTVV.

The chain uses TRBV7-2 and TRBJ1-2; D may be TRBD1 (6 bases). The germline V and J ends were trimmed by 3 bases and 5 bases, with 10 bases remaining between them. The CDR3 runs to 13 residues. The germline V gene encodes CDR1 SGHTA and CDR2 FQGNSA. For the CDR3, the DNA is TGTGCCAGCAGCTTCCCAGGGACATATGGCTACACCTTC. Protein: CASSFPGTYGYTF.

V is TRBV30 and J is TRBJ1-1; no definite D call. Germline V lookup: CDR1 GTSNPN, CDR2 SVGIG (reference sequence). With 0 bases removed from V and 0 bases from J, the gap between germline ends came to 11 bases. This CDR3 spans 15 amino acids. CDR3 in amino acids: CAWSVPLGMNTEAFF. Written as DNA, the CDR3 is TGTGCCTGGAGTGTTCCCTTGGGGATGAACACTGAAGCTTTCTTT.

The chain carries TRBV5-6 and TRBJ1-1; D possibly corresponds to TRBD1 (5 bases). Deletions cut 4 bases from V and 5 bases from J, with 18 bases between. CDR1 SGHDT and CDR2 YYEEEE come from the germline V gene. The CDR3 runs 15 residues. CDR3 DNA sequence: TGTGCCAGCAGCGTCGGGAGGGGATTCCAGACTGAAGCTTTCTTT. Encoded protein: CASSVGRGFQTEAFF.

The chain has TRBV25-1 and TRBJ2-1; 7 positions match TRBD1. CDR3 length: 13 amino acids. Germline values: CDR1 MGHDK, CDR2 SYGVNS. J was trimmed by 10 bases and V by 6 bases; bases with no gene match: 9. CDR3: CASRGTGEHEQFF. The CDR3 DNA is TGTGCCAGCAGGGGCACAGGGGAGCACGAGCAGTTCTTC.

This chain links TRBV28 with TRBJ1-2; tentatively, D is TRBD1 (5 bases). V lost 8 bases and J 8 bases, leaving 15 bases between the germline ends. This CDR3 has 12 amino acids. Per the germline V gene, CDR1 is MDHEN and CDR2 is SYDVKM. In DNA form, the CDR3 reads TGTGCCAGCTACAGGAGCCCAGAAGGCTACACCTTC. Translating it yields CASYRSPEGYTF.

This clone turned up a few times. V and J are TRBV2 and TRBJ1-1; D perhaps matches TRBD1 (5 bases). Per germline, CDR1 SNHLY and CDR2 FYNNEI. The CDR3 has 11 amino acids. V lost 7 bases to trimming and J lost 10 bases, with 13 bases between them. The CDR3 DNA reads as TGTGCCAGCACGTTGTTAGGGGCAGCTTTCTTT. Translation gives CASTLLGAAFF.

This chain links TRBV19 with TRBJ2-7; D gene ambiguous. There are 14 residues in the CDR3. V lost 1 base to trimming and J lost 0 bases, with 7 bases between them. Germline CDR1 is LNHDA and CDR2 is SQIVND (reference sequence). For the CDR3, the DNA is TGTGCCAGTAGTATAGGGACGGCCTCCTACGAGCAGTACGTC. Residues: CASSIGTASYEQYV.

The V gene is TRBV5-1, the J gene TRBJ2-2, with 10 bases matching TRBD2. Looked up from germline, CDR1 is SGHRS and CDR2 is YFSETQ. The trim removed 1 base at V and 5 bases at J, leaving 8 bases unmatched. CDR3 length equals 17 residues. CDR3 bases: TGCGCCAGCAGCTTGACAAGACCGGGACTAGCGACCGGGGAGCTGTTTTTT. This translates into CASSLTRPGLATGELFF.

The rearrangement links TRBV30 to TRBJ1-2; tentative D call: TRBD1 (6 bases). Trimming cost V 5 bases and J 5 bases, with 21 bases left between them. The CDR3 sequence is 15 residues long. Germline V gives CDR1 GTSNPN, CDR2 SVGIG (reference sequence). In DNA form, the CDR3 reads TGTGCCTGGGCCCCGGCCGGAGGGGGAGTTTATGGCTACACCTTC. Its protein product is CAWAPAGGGVYGYTF.

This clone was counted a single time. CDR3 in amino acids: CASSRTETGRDTIYF. The DNA of the CDR3 is TGCGCCAGCAGCCGAACAGAGACTGGAAGGGACACCATATATTTT. J is TRBJ1-3 and V is TRBV4-1; D not certain. The CDR3 contains 15 residues. V was shortened by 4 bases and J by 8 bases, with 18 bases between the two germline ends. CDR1 is MGHRA and CDR2 is YSYEKL in the germline V gene.

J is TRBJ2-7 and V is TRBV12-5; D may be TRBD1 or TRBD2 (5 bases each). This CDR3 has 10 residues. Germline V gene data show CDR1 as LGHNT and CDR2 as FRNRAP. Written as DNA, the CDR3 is TGTGCTAGTGGTTTAAGGGAGAGGGGCGTC. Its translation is CASGLRERGV.

The CDR3 spells CASSTGGYDGYTF. The CDR3 bases are TGCGCCAGCAGCACCGGAGGTTATGATGGCTACACCTTC. The V and J genes are TRBV5-1 and TRBJ1-2, with unresolved D. The ends were cut back, 4 bases at V and 6 bases at J, with 13 bases in the middle. Germline-derived CDR1 and CDR2 are SGHRS and YFSETQ. There are 13 residues in the CDR3. Variable domain in full (rest from reference TRBV5-1 and TRBJ1-2): KAGVTQTPRYLIKTRGQQVTLSCSPISGHRSVSWYQQTPGQGLQFLFEYFSETQRNKGNFPGRFSGRQFSNSRSEMNVSTLELGDSALYLCASSTGGYDGYTFGSGTRLTVV.

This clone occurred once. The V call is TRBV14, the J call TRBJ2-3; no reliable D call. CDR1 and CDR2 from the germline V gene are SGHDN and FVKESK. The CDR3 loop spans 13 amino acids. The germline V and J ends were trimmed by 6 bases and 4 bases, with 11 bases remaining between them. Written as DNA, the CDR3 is TGTGCCAGCAGACTTCAGGCCGCAGATACGCAGTATTTT. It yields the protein CASRLQAADTQYF. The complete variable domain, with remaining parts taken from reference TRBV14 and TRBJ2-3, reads EAGVTQFPSHSVIEKGQTVTLRCDPISGHDNLYWYRRVMGKEIKFLLHFVKESKQDESGMPNNRFLAERTGGTYSTLKVQPAELEDSGVYFCASRLQAADTQYFGPGTRLTVL.

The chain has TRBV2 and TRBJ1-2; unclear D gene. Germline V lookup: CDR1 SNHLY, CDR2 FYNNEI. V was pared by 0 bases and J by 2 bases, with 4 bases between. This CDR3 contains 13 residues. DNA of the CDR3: TGTGCCAGCAGTGAAGCCCCGAACTATGGCTACACCTTC. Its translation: CASSEAPNYGYTF. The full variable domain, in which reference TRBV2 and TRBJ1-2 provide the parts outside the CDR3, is EPEVTQTPSHQVTQMGQEVILRCVPISNHLYFYWYRQILGQKVEFLVSFYNNEISEKSEIFDDQFSVERPDGSNFTLKIRSTKLEDSAMYFCASSEAPNYGYTFGSGTRLTVV.

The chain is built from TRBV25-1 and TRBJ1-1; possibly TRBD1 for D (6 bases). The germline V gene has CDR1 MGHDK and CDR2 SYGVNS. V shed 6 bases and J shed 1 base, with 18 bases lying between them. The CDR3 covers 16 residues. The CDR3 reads CASRGMAGAKNTEAFF. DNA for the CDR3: TGTGCCAGCAGGGGAATGGCAGGGGCGAAGAACACTGAAGCTTTCTTT.